The 23 T cell receptor beta chains below were found in one sample sequenced in a study of CD4+ T cells in melanoma. Data came from immunoSEQ multiplex PCR; TCRdb stores just in-frame clones and leaves some out. Altogether fewer than 150,000 clones are present, 80% to 95% being singletons, with the ten largest covering about 1.5%. These receptor sequences come from a human donor with melanoma.

V and J are TRBV30 and TRBJ2-7, with D possibly being TRBD2 (6 bases). The CDR3 totals 12 residues. The V end lost 3 bases, the J end lost 5 bases, and 11 bases lay between the germline ends. The germline CDR1 and CDR2 sequences are GTSNPN and SVGIG (reference sequence). DNA for the CDR3: TGTGCCTGGAGCAGGAGGGTCCACGAGCAGTACTTC. Its protein product is CAWSRRVHEQYF.

The rearrangement links TRBV18 to TRBJ2-7; D call uncertain. The CDR3 contains 15 residues. The V end was cut by 3 bases, the J end by 6 bases, with 18 bases between. Looked up from germline, CDR1 is KGHSH and CDR2 is LQKENI. As DNA, the CDR3 is TGTGCCAGCTCACCGCTAGACTCCCTAGGCGCCGAGCAGTACTTC. Protein product: CASSPLDSLGAEQYF.

In DNA, the CDR3 is TGTGCCAGCAGCTTAGCGTATCAGGAGTCTGAAGCTTTCTTT. It specifies CASSLAYQESEAFF. The V and J genes are TRBV7-8 and TRBJ1-1, with unresolved D. The germline V gene encodes CDR1 SGHVS and CDR2 FQNEAQ. CDR3 length: 14 amino acids. The V end was cut by 0 bases, the J end by 6 bases, with 11 bases between.

In its sample, this clone was seen once. The V gene is TRBV6-5, the J gene TRBJ1-1; TRBD1 is a possible D gene (5 bases). Looked up from germline, CDR1 is MNHEY and CDR2 is SVGAGI. CDR3 length equals 13 residues. Trimming pared 5 bases from V and 6 bases from J, leaving 13 bases between. The CDR3: CASSPQGRAEAFF. In DNA, the CDR3 is TGTGCCAGCAGTCCTCAGGGAAGAGCTGAAGCTTTCTTT.

This chain joins TRBV13 and TRBJ2-7; 11 bases map to TRBD2. V was pared by 5 bases and J by 3 bases, with 6 bases of the junction left unmatched. This CDR3 spans 15 amino acids. Germline values: CDR1 PRHDT, CDR2 FYEKMQ (reference sequence). CDR3 sequence reads: CASSARLAGNYEQYF. CDR3 sequence (DNA): TGTGCCAGCAGCGCCCGACTAGCGGGGAACTACGAGCAGTACTTC. The complete variable domain, with remaining parts taken from reference TRBV13 and TRBJ2-7, reads AAGVIQSPRHLIKEKRETATLKCYPIPRHDTVYWYQQGPGQDPQFLISFYEKMQSDKGSIPDRFSAQQFSDYHSELNMSSLELGDSALYFCASSARLAGNYEQYFGPGTRLTVT.

The V gene is TRBV6-5, the J gene TRBJ1-2, with 9 nucleotides matching TRBD1. In germline, CDR1 is MNHEY, CDR2 SVGAGI. The CDR3 loop spans 13 amino acids. V was clipped by 8 bases and J by 6 bases; unmatched bases: 7. CDR3 sequence reads: CASRRQGGNGYTF. CDR3 DNA: TGTGCCAGCCGAAGACAGGGGGGGAATGGCTACACCTTC.

This chain uses TRBV7-6 with TRBJ2-7, with a possible D match to TRBD1 (5 bases). The CDR3 consists of 13 residues. CDR1 SGHVS and CDR2 FNYEAQ come from the germline V gene. V was trimmed by 4 bases and J by 1 base, leaving 8 bases between them. This CDR3 reads CASSSRQSYEQYF. CDR3 sequence (DNA): TGTGCCAGCAGCTCCCGACAGTCCTACGAGCAGTACTTC. The full variable domain, its missing parts supplied by reference TRBV7-6 and TRBJ2-7, is GAGVSQSPRYKVTKRGQDVALRCDPISGHVSLYWYRQALGQGPEFLTYFNYEAQQDKSGLPNDRFSAERPEGSISTLTIQRTEQRDSAMYRCASSSRQSYEQYFGPGTRLTVT.

The rearrangement joins TRBV5-1 to TRBJ2-7; D call uncertain. From germline, CDR1 is SGHRS and CDR2 YFSETQ. V was pared by 4 bases and J by 6 bases, with 14 bases between. The CDR3 runs to 13 residues. CDR3 bases: TGCGCCAGCAGCGGCGGTAAGGCCGGCGAGCAGTACTTC. Protein: CASSGGKAGEQYF.

CDR3 sequence (DNA): TGTGCCAGCAGTCATGGACCGGCTCGAGATACGCAGTATTTT. It yields the protein CASSHGPARDTQYF. The genes are TRBV6-6 and TRBJ2-3; D gene unclear. The CDR3 contains 14 residues. V was trimmed by 5 bases and J by 5 bases, leaving 14 bases between them. Germline lookup yields CDR1 MNHNY and CDR2 SVGAGI (reference sequence).

This chain links TRBV2 with TRBJ1-1, with D unclear. The V and J ends lost 2 bases and 0 bases respectively, with 10 bases between them. The CDR3 spans 15 residues. From germline, CDR1 is SNHLY and CDR2 FYNNEI. CDR3 sequence reads: CASSEMGSMNTEAFF. The CDR3 DNA sequence: TGTGCCAGCAGTGAAATGGGGTCGATGAACACTGAAGCTTTCTTT.

The chain links TRBV6-6 to TRBJ2-1; D perhaps matches TRBD2 (6 bases). The V gene's germline CDR1 is MNHNY and CDR2 SVGAGI (reference sequence). The CDR3 has 13 amino acids. Trimming cost V 7 bases and J 2 bases, with 9 bases left between them. The CDR3 nucleotides are TGTGCCAGCACAGCGGGTGCCTACAATGAGCAGTTCTTC. Protein product: CASTAGAYNEQFF.

This chain uses TRBV30 with TRBJ1-5; 12 bases map to TRBD1. The CDR3 totals 15 residues. The J segment lost 3 bases and the V segment lost 2 bases, leaving 2 bases of the junction unmatched. In germline, CDR1 is GTSNPN, CDR2 SVGIG (reference sequence). The CDR3 is CAWSRDRGPNQPQHF. The CDR3 coding sequence is TGTGCCTGGAGTCGGGACAGGGGGCCCAATCAGCCCCAGCATTTT.

V and J are TRBV5-1 and TRBJ2-1; TRBD1 aligns across 7 bases. The CDR3 is made up of 15 amino acids. The germline V gene has CDR1 SGHRS and CDR2 YFSETQ. Losses at the gene ends were 8 bases for V and 6 bases for J; bases not matched to a gene: 14. In DNA form, the CDR3 reads TGCGCCAGTAAACTAGGGACAGTGGATTCCAATGAGCAGTTCTTC. Its translation: CASKLGTVDSNEQFF.

DNA for the CDR3: TGTGCCAGCAGCTTCTCCCCAGGGGGGGCCGGGGAGCTGTTTTTT. Its translation: CASSFSPGGAGELFF. The genes are TRBV7-3 and TRBJ2-2, with D possibly being TRBD1 or TRBD2 (7 bases each). Per germline, CDR1 SGHTA and CDR2 FQGTGA. The V end lost 3 bases, the J end lost 6 bases, and 14 bases lay between the germline ends. The CDR3 has 15 amino acids.

This clone was seen once. The chain joins TRBV5-1 to TRBJ2-3; a weak D match, TRBD2 (6 bases). There are 15 residues in the CDR3. V lost 2 bases to trimming and J lost 3 bases, with 13 bases between them. Germline-derived CDR1 and CDR2 are SGHRS and YFSETQ. CDR3 in DNA: TGCGCCAGCAGCTTAACGGGACTCCAGACAGATACGCAGTATTTT. The encoded protein is CASSLTGLQTDTQYF.

The table lists this clone with a count of one. The chain is built from TRBV7-3 and TRBJ2-2; no clear D. From germline, CDR1 is SGHTA and CDR2 FQGTGA. Between the trimmed V and J ends, which lost 5 bases and 5 bases, there was a span of 6 bases. The CDR3 runs to 12 residues. The CDR3, as DNA: TGTGCCAGCAGCCCTCCAACCGGGGAGCTGTTTTTT. It translates to CASSPPTGELFF.

V and J are TRBV29-1 and TRBJ2-6; the D is unclear. Germline values: CDR1 SQVTM, CDR2 ANQGSEA. V lost 3 bases and J lost 2, with 5 bases in between. The CDR3 contains 13 residues. The CDR3 region has the DNA TGCAGCGTTGATATAGCTGGGGCCAACGTCCTGACTTTC. Translated, it gives CSVDIAGANVLTF.

The V call is TRBV2, the J call TRBJ2-5, with D possibly being TRBD2 (6 bases). Trimming removed 8 bases from V and 2 bases from J, with 27 bases in between. Germline CDR1 and CDR2: SNHLY and FYNNEI. The CDR3 is made up of 18 amino acids. CDR3 residues: CASGGNSGVGGGQETQYF. CDR3 DNA: TGTGCCAGCGGCGGTAACTCCGGGGTGGGGGGAGGACAAGAGACCCAGTACTTC.

The J gene is TRBJ1-6, the V gene TRBV30; D remains unclear. Between the trimmed V and J ends, which lost 3 bases and 7 bases, there was a span of 19 bases. The CDR3 has 16 residues. The germline V gene has CDR1 GTSNPN and CDR2 SVGIG (reference sequence). CDR3 in DNA: TGTGCCTGGAGACCACCGTTGGACGGACGAAATTCACCCCTCCACTTT. Translated: CAWRPPLDGRNSPLHF.

The CDR3 nucleotides read TGTGCCAGCAAATGGACTAGCACCACAGATACGCAGTATTTT. This codes for CASKWTSTTDTQYF. V gene TRBV6-5 combines with J gene TRBJ2-3; 8 nucleotides line up with TRBD2. The trim removed 7 bases at V and 2 bases at J, leaving 5 bases unmatched. This CDR3 is 14 amino acids long. The V gene's germline CDR1 is MNHEY and CDR2 SVGAGI.

The chain combines TRBV5-8 with TRBJ1-5; possibly TRBD1 for D (5 bases). The V end lost 7 bases, the J end lost 7 bases, and 12 bases lay between the germline ends. Germline CDR1 SGHTS, CDR2 YDEGEE. The CDR3 runs 12 residues. The DNA of the CDR3 is TGTGCCAGCGGAAGAGGGGAACAGCCCCAGCATTTT. It is translated as CASGRGEQPQHF.

J is TRBJ1-1 and V is TRBV2; TRBD1 matches 7 bases. The CDR3 extends over 14 amino acids. With V trimmed by 6 bases and J by 1 base, 5 bases remained unmatched. The V gene's germline CDR1 is SNHLY and CDR2 FYNNEI. The CDR3 loop is CASRSYRGNTEAFF. The CDR3, as DNA: TGTGCCAGCAGATCCTACAGGGGGAACACTGAAGCTTTCTTT.

The count of this clone is one. The genes are TRBV18 and TRBJ2-1; 7 bases are shared with TRBD1. The CDR3 runs 12 residues. After removal of 3 bases from V and 8 bases from J, the junction contained 1 base not matched to a gene. CDR1 and CDR2 from the germline V gene are KGHSH and LQKENI. As DNA, the CDR3 is TGTGCCAGCTCACCTACAGGGGATGAGCAGTTCTTC. Translating it yields CASSPTGDEQFF.